The entry below describes one T cell receptor (beta chain). Sequencing was performed with immunoSEQ multiplex PCR; in TCRdb, only in-frame clones are kept and a portion is missing. The sample includes 200,000 to 300,000 clones, roughly 83% of them seen just once. V dropped 6 bases and J dropped 2 bases, with 11 bases sitting between them. The CDR3 is made up of 14 amino acids. Germline lookup yields CDR1 KGHSH and CDR2 LQKENI. This sample was included in a study of blood T cell repertoires in COVID-19. This sequence joins TRBV18 and TRBJ1-5; D is unclear. The sequenced sample consisted of peripheral blood. The clonotype was recovered from a woman of 80 years or more with COVID-19, enrolled during active disease. The CDR3 sequence is CASSTAQGNQPQHF. The CDR3 DNA reads as TGTGCCAGCTCTACGGCCCAGGGCAATCAGCCCCAGCATTTT.